This T cell receptor (beta chain) stems from a study of persistence of HIV-infected CD4 T cells. Study results and caveats: TCRbeta richness was lower in CMV- and Gag-responding cells than in anti-CD3/anti-CD28-responding cells.

This CDR3 region has 13 residues. Per the germline V gene, CDR1 is SGHNT and CDR2 is YENEEA. Sequencing used immunoSEQ version 4 in survey mode. Clones were read by immunoSEQ multiplex PCR, and TCRdb kept only the in-frame ones, dropping some. The table shows roughly 16,000 clones, with about two thirds occurring only once. Concerning this clone: The antigen is unknown.

Cells were stimulated with CMV-infected fibroblast lysates at 8 to 10 ug/mL. CD4+ T cells upregulating both CD40 ligand and CD69 were sorted as responding cells. Undetectable plasma HIV-1 RNA below 50 copies/mL lasted at least 4 years. V gene TRBV11-3 combines with J gene TRBJ2-2, with D maybe TRBD2 (7 bases). The sequence came from an adult woman with HIV who was CMV-seropositive. The sample here was CD4+ T cells sorted from PBMCs after roughly 18-hour stimulation, taken from a patient who received antiretroviral therapy. The CDR3 region is CASGAGEPGELFF. CDR3 DNA: TGTGCAAGCGGGGCAGGGGAACCCGGGGAGCTGTTTTTT.